These T cell receptor beta chains were read from a single sample in a study of shared clonotypes between healthy human individuals. Sequenced by immunoSEQ multiplex PCR; TCRdb stores in-frame clones only, minus some. The sample yields a few million clones, about 94% seen once. Sequencing used naive CD4+ T cells sorted from blood. The receptors derive from a man between 18 and 29 years old in good health. CDR3s include the opening cysteine and the closing phenylalanine or tryptophan. Each record gives: CDR3 DNA, CDR3 protein, CDR3 length, D gene, clone size, J gene, V gene. A D gene is named only where the DNA matches it firmly. The size of a clone is reported for some rows only, either as once, few or many, or as a class for expanded clones.

TGTGCCAGCAGCGACTCGTACGCTGGAAACACCATATATTTT,CASSDSYAGNTIYF,14,NA,NA,TRBJ1-3,TRBV7-2
TGTGCCAGCAGCGCTATTGCCCGACAGGGGGCGGGCTATGGCTACACCTTC,CASSAIARQGAGYGYTF,17,TRBD1,NA,TRBJ1-2,TRBV5-4
TGTGCCAGCAGAACAGGGGCCGATCAGCCCCAGCATTTT,CASRTGADQPQHF,13,TRBD1,NA,TRBJ1-5,TRBV6-7
TGTGCCAGCAGCCTCGGACCAGGTAGGTCCCAGCATTTT,CASSLGPGRSQHF,13,NA,NA,TRBJ1-5,TRBV6-5
TGTGCCATCAGTGCAACAGGCTCTAATGAAAAACTGTTTTTT,CAISATGSNEKLFF,14,NA,NA,TRBJ1-4,TRBV10-3
TGTGCCAGCAGTGCCGAGGGGACCACGGGCTACACCTTC,CASSAEGTTGYTF,13,NA,NA,TRBJ1-2,TRBV2
TGCGCCAGTACTAGAGAGAGGGGCACAGATACGCAGTATTTT,CASTRERGTDTQYF,14,NA,NA,TRBJ2-3,TRBV5-1
TGTGCCAGCAGTCACCCTCAGGGTCCGGAGACCCAGTACTTC,CASSHPQGPETQYF,14,NA,NA,TRBJ2-5,TRBV25-1
TGTGCCTGGATATCAGGGAAGGGCACTGAAGCTTTCTTT,CAWISGKGTEAFF,13,NA,once,TRBJ1-1,TRBV30
TGTGCCAGCAGTTACACAGGGCTGGTTGCTGAAGCTTTCTTT,CASSYTGLVAEAFF,14,NA,NA,TRBJ1-1,TRBV6-6
TGTGCCTGGCGCAGGGGGGGTCGAACGGGACTCTCTGGAAACACCATATATTTT,CAWRRGGRTGLSGNTIYF,18,TRBD1,NA,TRBJ1-3,TRBV30
TGTGCCAGTAGTATAGCGGGAGCGAACACCGGGGAGCTGTTTTTT,CASSIAGANTGELFF,15,NA,NA,TRBJ2-2,TRBV19
TGTGCCAGCAGCCAAGAGTTGGACAGTAGAAAAGAGACCCAGTACTTC,CASSQELDSRKETQYF,16,NA,once,TRBJ2-5,TRBV4-2
TGTGCCTGGATCCCCAACCCGGGGGGATATGGCTACACCTTC,CAWIPNPGGYGYTF,14,NA,NA,TRBJ1-2,TRBV30
TGTGCCAGTAGCCCAAACACAGATACGCAGTATTTT,CASSPNTDTQYF,12,NA,NA,TRBJ2-3,TRBV19
TGCGCCAGCAGCACAGGGTATCAGGGAAACACCATATATTTT,CASSTGYQGNTIYF,14,NA,NA,TRBJ1-3,TRBV10-2
TGTGCCAGCAGCTCACAGATCCAAGAGACCCAGTACTTC,CASSSQIQETQYF,13,NA,NA,TRBJ2-5,TRBV5-4
TGTGCCAGCAGCAGACAGGGGGAAGGAGACGGCTACACCTTC,CASSRQGEGDGYTF,14,TRBD1,NA,TRBJ1-2,TRBV7-9
TGTGCCAGCCGTGGGTCGGGACTGCCGGCCGATACGCAGTATTTT,CASRGSGLPADTQYF,15,NA,NA,TRBJ2-3,TRBV2
TGTGCCAGCAGTGGCAGCAATGAGCAGTTCTTC,CASSGSNEQFF,11,NA,NA,TRBJ2-1,TRBV2
TGTGCCAGCAGTGAAGTATTGAACACCATATATTTT,CASSEVLNTIYF,12,NA,once,TRBJ1-3,TRBV6-1
TGTGCCAGCAGGACTGGGACCTACGAGCAGTACTTC,CASRTGTYEQYF,12,NA,NA,TRBJ2-7,TRBV28
TGTGCCTGGCGACGCCGTGGTTTCCCGCCGACAGATACGCAGTATTTT,CAWRRRGFPPTDTQYF,16,NA,NA,TRBJ2-3,TRBV30